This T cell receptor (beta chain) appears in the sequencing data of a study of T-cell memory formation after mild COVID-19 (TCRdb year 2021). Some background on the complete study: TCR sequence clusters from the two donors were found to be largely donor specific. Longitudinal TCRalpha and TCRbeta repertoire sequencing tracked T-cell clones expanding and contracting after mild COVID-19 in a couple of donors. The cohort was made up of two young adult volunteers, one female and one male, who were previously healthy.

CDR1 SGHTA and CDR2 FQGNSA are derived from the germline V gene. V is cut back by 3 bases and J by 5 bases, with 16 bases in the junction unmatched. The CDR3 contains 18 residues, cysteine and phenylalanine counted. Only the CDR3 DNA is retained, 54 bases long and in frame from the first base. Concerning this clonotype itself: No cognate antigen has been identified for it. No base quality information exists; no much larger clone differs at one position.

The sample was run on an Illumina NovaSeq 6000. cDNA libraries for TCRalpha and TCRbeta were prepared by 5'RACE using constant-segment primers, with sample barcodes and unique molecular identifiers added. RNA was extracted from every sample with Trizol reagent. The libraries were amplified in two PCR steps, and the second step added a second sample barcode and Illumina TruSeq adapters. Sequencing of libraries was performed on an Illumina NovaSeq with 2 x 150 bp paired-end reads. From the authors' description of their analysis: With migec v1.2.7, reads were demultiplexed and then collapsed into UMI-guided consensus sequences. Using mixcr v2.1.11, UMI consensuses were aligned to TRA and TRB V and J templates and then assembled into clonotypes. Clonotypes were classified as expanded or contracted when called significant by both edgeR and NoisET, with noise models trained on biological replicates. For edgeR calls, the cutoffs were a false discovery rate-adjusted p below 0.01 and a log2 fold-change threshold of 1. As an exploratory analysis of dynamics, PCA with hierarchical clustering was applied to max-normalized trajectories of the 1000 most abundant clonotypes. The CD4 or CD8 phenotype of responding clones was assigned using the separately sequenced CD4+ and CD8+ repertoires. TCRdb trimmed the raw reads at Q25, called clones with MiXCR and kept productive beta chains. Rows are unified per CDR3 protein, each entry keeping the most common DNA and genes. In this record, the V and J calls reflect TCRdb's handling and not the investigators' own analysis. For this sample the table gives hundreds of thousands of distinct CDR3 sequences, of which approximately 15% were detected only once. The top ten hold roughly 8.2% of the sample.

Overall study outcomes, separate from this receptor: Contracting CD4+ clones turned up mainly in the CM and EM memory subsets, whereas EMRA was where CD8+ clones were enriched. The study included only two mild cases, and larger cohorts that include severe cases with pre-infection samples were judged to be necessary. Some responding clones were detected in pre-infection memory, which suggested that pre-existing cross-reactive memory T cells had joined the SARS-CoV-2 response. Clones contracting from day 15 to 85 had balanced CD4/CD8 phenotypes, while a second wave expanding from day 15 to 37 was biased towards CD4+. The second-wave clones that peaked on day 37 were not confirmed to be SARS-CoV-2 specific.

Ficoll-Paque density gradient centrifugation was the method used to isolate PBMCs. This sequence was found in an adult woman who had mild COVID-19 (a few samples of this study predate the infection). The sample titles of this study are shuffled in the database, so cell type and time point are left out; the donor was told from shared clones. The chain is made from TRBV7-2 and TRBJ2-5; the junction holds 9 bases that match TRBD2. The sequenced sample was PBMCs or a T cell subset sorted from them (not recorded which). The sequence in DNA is TGTGCCAGCAGCTTCCCGGTCTTAGCGGGGGCCCCGGGGGAGACCCAGTACTTC. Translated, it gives CASSFPVLAGAPGETQYF.